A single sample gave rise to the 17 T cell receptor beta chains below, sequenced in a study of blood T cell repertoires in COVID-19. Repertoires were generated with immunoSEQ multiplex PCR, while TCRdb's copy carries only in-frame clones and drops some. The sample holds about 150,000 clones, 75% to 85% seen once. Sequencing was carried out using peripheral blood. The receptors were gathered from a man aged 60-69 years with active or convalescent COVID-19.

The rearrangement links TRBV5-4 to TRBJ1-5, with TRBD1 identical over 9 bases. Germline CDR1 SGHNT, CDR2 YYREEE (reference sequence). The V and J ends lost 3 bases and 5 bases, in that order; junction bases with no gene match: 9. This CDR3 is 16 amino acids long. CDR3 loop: CASSSDRGRVDQPQHF. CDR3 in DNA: TGTGCCAGCAGCTCAGACAGGGGGAGAGTTGATCAGCCCCAGCATTTT.

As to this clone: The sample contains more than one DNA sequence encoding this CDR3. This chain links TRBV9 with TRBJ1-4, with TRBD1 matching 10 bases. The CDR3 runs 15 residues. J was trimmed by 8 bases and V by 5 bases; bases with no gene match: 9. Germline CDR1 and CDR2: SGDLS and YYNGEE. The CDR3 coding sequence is TGTGCCAGCAGTCGCCCACGACAGGGGGCCGAAAAACTGTTTTTT. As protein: CASSRPRQGAEKLFF. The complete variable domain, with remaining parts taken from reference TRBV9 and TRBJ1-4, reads DSGVTQTPKHLITATGQRVTLRCSPRSGDLSVYWYQQSLDQGLQFLIQYYNGEERAKGNILERFSAQQFPDLHSELNLSSLELGDSALYFCASSRPRQGAEKLFFGSGTQLSVL.

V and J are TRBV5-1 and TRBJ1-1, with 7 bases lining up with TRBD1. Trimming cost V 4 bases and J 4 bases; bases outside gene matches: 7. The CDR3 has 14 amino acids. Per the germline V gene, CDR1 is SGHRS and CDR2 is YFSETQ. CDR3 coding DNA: TGCGCCAGCAGCCTCCCATCAGGGGGCACTGAAGCTTTCTTT. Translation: CASSLPSGGTEAFF.

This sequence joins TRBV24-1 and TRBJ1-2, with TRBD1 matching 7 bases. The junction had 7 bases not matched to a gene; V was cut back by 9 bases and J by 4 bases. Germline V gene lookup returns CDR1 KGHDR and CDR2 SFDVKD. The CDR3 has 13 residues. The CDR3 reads CATEGAGGYGYTF. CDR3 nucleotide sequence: TGTGCCACCGAGGGGGCCGGGGGCTATGGCTACACCTTC.

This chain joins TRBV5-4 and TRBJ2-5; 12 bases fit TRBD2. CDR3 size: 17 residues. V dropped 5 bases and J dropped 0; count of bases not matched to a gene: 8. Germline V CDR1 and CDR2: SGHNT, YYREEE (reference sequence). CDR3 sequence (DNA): TGTGCCAGCAGTACCGGGACTAGCGGGCGGTACCAAGAGACCCAGTACTTC. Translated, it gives CASSTGTSGRYQETQYF.

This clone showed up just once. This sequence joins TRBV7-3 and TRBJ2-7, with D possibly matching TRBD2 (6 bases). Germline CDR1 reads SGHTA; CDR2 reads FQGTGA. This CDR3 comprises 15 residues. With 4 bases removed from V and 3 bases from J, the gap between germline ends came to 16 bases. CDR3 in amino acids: CASSSQAGLNYEQYF. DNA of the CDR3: TGTGCCAGCAGCTCACAGGCGGGACTTAACTACGAGCAGTACTTC.

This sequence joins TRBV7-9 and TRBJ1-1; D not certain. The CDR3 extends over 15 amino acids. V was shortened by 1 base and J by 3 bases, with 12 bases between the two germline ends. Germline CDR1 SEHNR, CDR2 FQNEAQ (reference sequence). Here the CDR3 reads CASSLGGLTHTEAFF. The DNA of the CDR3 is TGTGCCAGCAGCTTAGGAGGGCTCACCCACACTGAAGCTTTCTTT.

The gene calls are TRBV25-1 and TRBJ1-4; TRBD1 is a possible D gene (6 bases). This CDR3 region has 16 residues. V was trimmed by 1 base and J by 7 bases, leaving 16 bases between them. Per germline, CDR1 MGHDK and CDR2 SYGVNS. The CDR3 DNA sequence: TGTGCCAGCAGTGAATTTGAGGGCAGGGGAGTTGAAAAACTGTTTTTT. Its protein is CASSEFEGRGVEKLFF. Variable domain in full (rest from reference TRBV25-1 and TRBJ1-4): EADIYQTPRYLVIGTGKKITLECSQTMGHDKMYWYQQDPGMELHLIHYSYGVNSTEKGDLSSESTVSRIRTEHFPLTLESARPSHTSQYLCASSEFEGRGVEKLFFGSGTQLSVL.

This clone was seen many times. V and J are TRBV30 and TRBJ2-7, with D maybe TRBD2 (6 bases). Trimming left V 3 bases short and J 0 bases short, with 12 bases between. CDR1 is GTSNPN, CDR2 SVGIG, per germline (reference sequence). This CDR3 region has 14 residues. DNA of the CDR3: TGTGCCTGGAGCGCCCGGGGGAGCTCCTACGAGCAGTACTTC. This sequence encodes CAWSARGSSYEQYF.

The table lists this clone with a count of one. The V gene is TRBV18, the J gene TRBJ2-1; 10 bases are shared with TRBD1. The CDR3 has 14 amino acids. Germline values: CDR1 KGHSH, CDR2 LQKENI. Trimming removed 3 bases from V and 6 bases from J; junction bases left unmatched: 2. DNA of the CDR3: TGTGCCAGCTCACCCGGGACAGGGGCCAATGAGCAGTTCTTC. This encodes CASSPGTGANEQFF. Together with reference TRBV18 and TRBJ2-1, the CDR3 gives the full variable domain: NAGVMQNPRHLVRRRGQEARLRCSPMKGHSHVYWYRQLPEEGLKFMVYLQKENIIDESGMPKERFSAEFPKEGPSILRIQQVVRGDSAAYFCASSPGTGANEQFFGPGTRLTVL.

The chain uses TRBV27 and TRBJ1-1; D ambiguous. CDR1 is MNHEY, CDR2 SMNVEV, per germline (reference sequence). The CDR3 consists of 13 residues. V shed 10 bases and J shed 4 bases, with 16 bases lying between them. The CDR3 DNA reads TGTGCCACCAGATTCGACGCGGGCACTGAAGCTTTCTTT. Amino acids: CATRFDAGTEAFF.

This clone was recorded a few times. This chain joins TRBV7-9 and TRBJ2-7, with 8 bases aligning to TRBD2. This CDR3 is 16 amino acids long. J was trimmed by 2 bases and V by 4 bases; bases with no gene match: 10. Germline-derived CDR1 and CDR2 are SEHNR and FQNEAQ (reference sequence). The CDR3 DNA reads TGTGCCAGCAGCTCCGGACCTAGCGGGCCCCCCTACGAGCAGTACTTC. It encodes CASSSGPSGPPYEQYF.

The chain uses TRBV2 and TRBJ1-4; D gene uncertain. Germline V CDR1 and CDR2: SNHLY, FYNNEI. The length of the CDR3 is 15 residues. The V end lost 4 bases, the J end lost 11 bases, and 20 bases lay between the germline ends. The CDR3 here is CASSGQPNDPRKLFF. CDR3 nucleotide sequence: TGTGCCAGCAGTGGCCAGCCAAACGATCCCAGGAAACTGTTTTTT. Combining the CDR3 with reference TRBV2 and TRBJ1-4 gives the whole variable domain EPEVTQTPSHQVTQMGQEVILRCVPISNHLYFYWYRQILGQKVEFLVSFYNNEISEKSEIFDDQFSVERPDGSNFTLKIRSTKLEDSAMYFCASSGQPNDPRKLFFGSGTQLSVL.

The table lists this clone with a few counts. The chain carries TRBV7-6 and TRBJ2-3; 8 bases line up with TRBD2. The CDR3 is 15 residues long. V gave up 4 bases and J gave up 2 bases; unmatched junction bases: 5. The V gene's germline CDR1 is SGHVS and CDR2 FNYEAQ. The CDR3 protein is CASSSVLADTDTQYF. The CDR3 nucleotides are TGTGCCAGCAGCTCGGTACTAGCGGACACAGATACGCAGTATTTT.

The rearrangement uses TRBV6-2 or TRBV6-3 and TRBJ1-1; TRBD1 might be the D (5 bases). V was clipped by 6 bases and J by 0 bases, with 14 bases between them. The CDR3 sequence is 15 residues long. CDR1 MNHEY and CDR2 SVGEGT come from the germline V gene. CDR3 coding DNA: TGTGCCAGCAGCTCCTGGGAAGGGGTGAACACTGAAGCTTTCTTT. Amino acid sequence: CASSSWEGVNTEAFF.

The CDR3 coding sequence is TGTGCCAGCAGTATCCTTCGGGGGAGCTCTGGAAACACCATATATTTT. Translating it yields CASSILRGSSGNTIYF. This chain uses TRBV6-2 or TRBV6-3 with TRBJ1-3; perhaps TRBD1 as D (5 bases). The germline CDR1 and CDR2 sequences are MNHEY and SVGEGT. CDR3 length equals 16 residues. The ends were cut back, 5 bases at V and 0 bases at J, with 14 bases in the middle.

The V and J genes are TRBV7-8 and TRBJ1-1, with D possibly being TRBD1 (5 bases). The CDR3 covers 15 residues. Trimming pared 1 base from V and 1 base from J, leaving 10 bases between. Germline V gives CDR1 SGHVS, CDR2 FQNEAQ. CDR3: CASSLVGGENTEAFF. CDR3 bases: TGTGCCAGCAGCTTAGTCGGGGGGGAGAACACTGAAGCTTTCTTT.